This entry concerns a single T cell receptor beta chain. The CDR3 contains 13 residues. CDR1 and CDR2 from the germline V gene are SQVTM and ANQGSEA. The V gene lost 5 bases and the J gene lost 7 bases, with 12 bases spanning the gap. The whole isolated RNA underwent reverse transcription, so sequencing captured expressed TCRB transcripts. Repertoires were generated with immunoSEQ multiplex PCR, while TCRdb's copy carries only in-frame clones and drops some. The sample contains 300,000 to 400,000 clones, roughly an eighth of which appear only once. The data derive from a study of beta chain features in type 1 diabetes. Every donor provided one heparinised blood draw, which averaged about 116 mL. The authors sorted CD4+ naive, central memory, regulatory and stem cell-like memory cells via CD45RO/CCR7/CD25/CD127/CD95/CD27. The authors obtained over 95% purity in all sorted populations.

This clonotype was obtained from a man between 18 and 35 years old in good health. The sequencing input was naive CD4+ T cells from blood. The rearrangement links TRBV29-1 to TRBJ1-6; D gene uncertain. The chain's CDR3 is CSVLEGSNSPLHF. DNA of the CDR3: TGCAGCGTTCTGGAGGGAAGCAATTCACCCCTCCACTTT.